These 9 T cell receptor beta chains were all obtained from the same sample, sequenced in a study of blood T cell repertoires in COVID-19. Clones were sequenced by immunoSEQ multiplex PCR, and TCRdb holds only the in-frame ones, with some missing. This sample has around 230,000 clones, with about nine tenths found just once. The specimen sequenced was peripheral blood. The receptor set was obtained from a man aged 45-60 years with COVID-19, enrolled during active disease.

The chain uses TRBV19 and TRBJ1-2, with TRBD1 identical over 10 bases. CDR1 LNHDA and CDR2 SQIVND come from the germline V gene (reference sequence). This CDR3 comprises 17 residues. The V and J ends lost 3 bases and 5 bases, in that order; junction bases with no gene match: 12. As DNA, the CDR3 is TGTGCCAGTAGTATTAGTAGGAGACAGGGGGCGAATTATGGCTACACCTTC. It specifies CASSISRRQGANYGYTF.

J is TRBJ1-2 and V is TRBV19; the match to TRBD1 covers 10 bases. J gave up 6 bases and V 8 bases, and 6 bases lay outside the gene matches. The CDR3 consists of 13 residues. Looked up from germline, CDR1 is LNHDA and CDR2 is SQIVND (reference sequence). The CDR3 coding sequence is TGTGCCAGTTCGCCCGGGACAGGGGATGGCTACACCTTC. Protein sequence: CASSPGTGDGYTF.

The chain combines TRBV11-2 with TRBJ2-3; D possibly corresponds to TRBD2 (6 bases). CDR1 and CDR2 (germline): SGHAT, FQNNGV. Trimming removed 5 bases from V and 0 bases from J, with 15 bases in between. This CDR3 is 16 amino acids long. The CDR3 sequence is CASSRRGGASTDTQYF. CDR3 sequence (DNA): TGTGCCAGCAGCCGACGCGGCGGGGCCAGCACAGATACGCAGTATTTT.

Here the CDR3 reads CATSVSSNDEQFF. CDR3 nucleotide sequence: TGTGCCACCAGTGTTAGCAGTAACGATGAGCAGTTCTTC. The rearrangement joins TRBV24-1 to TRBJ2-1; D is unresolved. The CDR3 runs to 13 residues. V lost 5 bases to trimming and J lost 8 bases, with 12 bases between them. Germline V gene lookup returns CDR1 KGHDR and CDR2 SFDVKD.

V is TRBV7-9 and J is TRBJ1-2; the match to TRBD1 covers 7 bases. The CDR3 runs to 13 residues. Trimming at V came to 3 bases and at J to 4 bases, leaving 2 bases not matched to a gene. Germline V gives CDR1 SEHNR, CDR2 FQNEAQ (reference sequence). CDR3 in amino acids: CASSLGQIYGYTF. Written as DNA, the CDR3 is TGTGCCAGCAGCTTGGGACAGATCTATGGCTACACCTTC. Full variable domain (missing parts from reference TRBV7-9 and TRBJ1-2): DTGVSQNPRHKITKRGQNVTFRCDPISEHNRLYWYRQTLGQGPEFLTYFQNEAQLEKSRLLSDRFSAERPKGSFSTLEIQRTEQGDSAMYLCASSLGQIYGYTFGSGTRLTVV.

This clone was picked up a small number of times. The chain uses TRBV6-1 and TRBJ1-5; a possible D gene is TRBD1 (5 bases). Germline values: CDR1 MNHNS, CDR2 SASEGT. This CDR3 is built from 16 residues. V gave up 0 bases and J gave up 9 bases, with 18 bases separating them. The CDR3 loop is CASSEAEGAVGRPQHF. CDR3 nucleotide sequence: TGTGCCAGCAGTGAAGCAGAAGGGGCCGTTGGTCGGCCCCAGCATTTT.

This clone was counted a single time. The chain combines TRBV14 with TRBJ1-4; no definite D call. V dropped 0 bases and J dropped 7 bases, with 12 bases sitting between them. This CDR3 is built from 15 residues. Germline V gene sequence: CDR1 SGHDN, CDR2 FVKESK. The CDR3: CASSQEISPSEKLFF. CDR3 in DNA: TGTGCCAGCAGCCAAGAAATCAGTCCCTCTGAAAAACTGTTTTTT. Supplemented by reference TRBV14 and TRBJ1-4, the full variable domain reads EAGVTQFPSHSVIEKGQTVTLRCDPISGHDNLYWYRRVMGKEIKFLLHFVKESKQDESGMPNNRFLAERTGGTYSTLKVQPAELEDSGVYFCASSQEISPSEKLFFGSGTQLSVL.

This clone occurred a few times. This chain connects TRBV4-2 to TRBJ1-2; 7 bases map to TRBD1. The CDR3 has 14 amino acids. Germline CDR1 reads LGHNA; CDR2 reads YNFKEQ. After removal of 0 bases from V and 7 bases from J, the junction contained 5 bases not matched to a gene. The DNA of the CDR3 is TGTGCCAGCAGCCAAGAGACAGGGTCTGGTGGCTACACCTTC. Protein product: CASSQETGSGGYTF.

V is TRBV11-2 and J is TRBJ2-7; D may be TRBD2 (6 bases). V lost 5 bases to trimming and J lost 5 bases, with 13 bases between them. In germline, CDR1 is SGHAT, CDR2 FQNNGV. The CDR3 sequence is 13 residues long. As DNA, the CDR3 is TGTGCCAGCAGCCGGGGACTCGAGCACGAGCAGTACTTC. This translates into CASSRGLEHEQYF. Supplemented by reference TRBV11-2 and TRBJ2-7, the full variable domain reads EAGVAQSPRYKIIEKRQSVAFWCNPISGHATLYWYQQILGQGPKLLIQFQNNGVVDDSQLPKDRFSAERLKGVDSTLKIQPAKLEDSAVYLCASSRGLEHEQYFGPGTRLTVT.